This T cell receptor (beta chain) was sequenced during a study of T cell responses to AZD1222 COVID-19 vaccine. The study's findings and limits: Within unmutated variant regions lay the reported targets of nearly half of spike-specific TCRs. White British ancestry dominated among donors, who included more females, and clonal diversity was possibly underestimated. Repertoire samples came only from after the peak T cell response. Among vaccine-associated CD4 TCRs, coverage spanned spike, with dominance at 160-218 and 743-854.

CDR3 size: 19 residues. V was pared by 6 bases and J by 3 bases, with 15 bases of the junction left unmatched. Germline V gene sequence: CDR1 MGHRA, CDR2 YSYEKL. Regarding this clone: Its antigen is still unknown.

The repertoire was sequenced with immunoSEQ multiplex PCR; TCRdb's copy has only in-frame clones and lacks some. The sample holds roughly 130,000 clones, approximately 85% seen once. This TCR derives from an adult in good health. The source material was peripheral blood, sampled on day 0 of AZD1222 vaccination. The chain has TRBV4-1 and TRBJ2-2; TRBD2 aligns across 11 bases. CDR3 in DNA: TGCGCCAGCAGGTCACCGGGACTAGCGGAGTTGGGGGACACCGGGGAGCTGTTTTTT. It yields the protein CASRSPGLAELGDTGELFF.